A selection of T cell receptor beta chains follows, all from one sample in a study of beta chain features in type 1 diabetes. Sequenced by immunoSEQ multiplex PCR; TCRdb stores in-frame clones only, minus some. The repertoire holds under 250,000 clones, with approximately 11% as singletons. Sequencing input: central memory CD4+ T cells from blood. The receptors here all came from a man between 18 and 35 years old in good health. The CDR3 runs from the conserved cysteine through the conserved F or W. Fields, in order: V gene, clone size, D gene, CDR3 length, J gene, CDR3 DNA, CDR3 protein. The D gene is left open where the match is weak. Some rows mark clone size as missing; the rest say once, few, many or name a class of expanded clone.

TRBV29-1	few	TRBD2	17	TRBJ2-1	TGCAGCGTCCCCCGGACTAGCGGGAGGGCTCACGACAATGAGCAGTTCTTC	CSVPRTSGRAHDNEQFF
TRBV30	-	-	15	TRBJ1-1	TGTGCCTGGAGTGTAAAGGGGTTGGCGAGCACTGAAGCTTTCTTT	CAWSVKGLASTEAFF
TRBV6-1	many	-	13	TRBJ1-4	TGTGCCAGCACCAGGGACAAGAATGAAAAACTGTTTTTT	CASTRDKNEKLFF
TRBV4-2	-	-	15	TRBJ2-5	TGTGCCAGCAGCCAAGATCGGCAGGGGCGAGAGACCCAGTACTTC	CASSQDRQGRETQYF
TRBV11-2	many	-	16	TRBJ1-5	TGTGCCAGCAGCCCGACCGTCGCGACTAGCAATCAGCCCCAGCATTTT	CASSPTVATSNQPQHF
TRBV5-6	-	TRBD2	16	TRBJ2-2	TGTGCCAGCAGCTTCCAAGGGGAGGGTCCAGCCGGGGAGCTGTTTTTT	CASSFQGEGPAGELFF
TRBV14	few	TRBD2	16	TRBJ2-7	TGTGCCAGCAGCCCAAGCTTGGGACTAAAATCCTACGAGCAGTACTTC	CASSPSLGLKSYEQYF
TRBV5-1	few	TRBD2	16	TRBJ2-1	TGCGCCAGCAGCCCGCTAGCGGGAGTCGGCTACAATGAGCAGTTCTTC	CASSPLAGVGYNEQFF
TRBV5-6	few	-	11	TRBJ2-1	TGTGCCAGCAGCTTTAGCGATGAGCAGTTCTTC	CASSFSDEQFF
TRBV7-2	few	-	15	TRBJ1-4	TGTGCCAGCAGCTTAGTGTCCGGGATTGGGGAAAAACTGTTTTTT	CASSLVSGIGEKLFF
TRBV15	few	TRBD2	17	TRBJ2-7	TGTGCCACCAGCAGAGATCGCCCCGCGACTAGCGCTGGCGAGCAGTACTTC	CATSRDRPATSAGEQYF
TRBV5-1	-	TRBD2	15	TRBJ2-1	TGCGCCAGCAGCTCCCCGGGACTAGCGAGGAATGAGCAGTTCTTC	CASSSPGLARNEQFF
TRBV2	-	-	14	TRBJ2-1	TGTGCCAGCAGGGACAACGCGGCAATAAATGAGCAGTTCTTC	CASRDNAAINEQFF
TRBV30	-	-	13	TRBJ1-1	TGTGCCTGGAGTTGGGGGGGTAGCCCTGAAGCTTTCTTT	CAWSWGGSPEAFF
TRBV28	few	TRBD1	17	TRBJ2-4	TGTGCCAGCAGTCACGGACAGGGAAACTTAGCCAAAAACATTCAGTACTTC	CASSHGQGNLAKNIQYF
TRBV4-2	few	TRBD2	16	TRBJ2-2	TGTGCCAGCAGCCAGGAGAGCGGGAGGGAAACCGGGGAGCTGTTTTTT	CASSQESGRETGELFF
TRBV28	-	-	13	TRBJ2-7	TGTGCCAGCCACCGCGGAGGAAGCTACGAGCAGTACTTC	CASHRGGSYEQYF
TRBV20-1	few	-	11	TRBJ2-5	TGCAGTGCTAGGTTGACCGCAGCCCAGTACTTC	CSARLTAAQYF
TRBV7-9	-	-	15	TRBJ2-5	TGTGCCAGCAGCTTAGCGTCGGGGACGAGCGAGACCCAGTACTTC	CASSLASGTSETQYF
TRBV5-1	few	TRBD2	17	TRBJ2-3	TGCGCCAGCAGCCCAGGACTAGCGGGAGCGAGGACAGATACGCAGTATTTT	CASSPGLAGARTDTQYF
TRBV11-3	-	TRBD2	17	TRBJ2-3	TGTGCCAGCAGCTTAAGTCGGCTAGCGGGAGCCCCAGATACGCAGTATTTT	CASSLSRLAGAPDTQYF
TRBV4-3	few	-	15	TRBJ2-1	TGCGCCAGCAGCCAAGATGAGGCCCTGGGCGATGAGCAGTTCTTC	CASSQDEALGDEQFF